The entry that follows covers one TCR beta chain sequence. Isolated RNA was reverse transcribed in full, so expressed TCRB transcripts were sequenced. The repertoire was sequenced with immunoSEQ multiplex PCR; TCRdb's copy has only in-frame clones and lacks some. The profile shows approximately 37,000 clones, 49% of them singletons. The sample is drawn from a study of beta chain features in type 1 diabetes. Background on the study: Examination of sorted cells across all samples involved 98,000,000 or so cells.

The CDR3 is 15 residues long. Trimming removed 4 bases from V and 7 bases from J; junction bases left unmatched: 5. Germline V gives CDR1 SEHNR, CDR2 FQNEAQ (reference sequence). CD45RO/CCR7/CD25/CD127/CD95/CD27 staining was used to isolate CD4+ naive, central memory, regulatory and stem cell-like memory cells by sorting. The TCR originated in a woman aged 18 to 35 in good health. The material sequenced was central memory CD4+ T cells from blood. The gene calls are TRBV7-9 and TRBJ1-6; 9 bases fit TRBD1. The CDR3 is CASSSGGQGNSPLHF. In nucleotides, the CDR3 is TGTGCCAGCAGCTCGGGCGGACAGGGGAATTCACCCCTCCACTTT.